A single sample is the source of the 29 T cell receptor beta chains below, sequenced in a study of naive and memory T cell subsets. The beta constant-region primer was an equimolar mix of two oligonucleotides covering TRBC1 and TRBC2. Via MiXCR, TCRdb re-called the UMI-ligation and nested PCR reads, giving one row per CDR3 protein. This sample has about 85,000 distinct CDR3 sequences; roughly 13% occur once, and the top ten carry about 0.93%. The sample was central memory CD4+ T cells from blood. The receptors come from a human donor in good health.

The chain couples TRBV12-5 to TRBJ2-7; D unclear. Trimming shortened V by 1 base and J by 7 bases, and 11 bases separated the two germline ends. Germline lookup yields CDR1 LGHNT and CDR2 FRNRAP. This CDR3 has 13 residues. In DNA, the CDR3 is TGTGCTAGTGGTTTGGGCTACGTGAGGGAGCAGTACTTC. Protein product: CASGLGYVREQYF.

The chain links TRBV19 to TRBJ2-6; the match to TRBD1 covers 8 bases. This CDR3 contains 15 residues. The germline V gene has CDR1 LNHDA and CDR2 SQIVND (reference sequence). The ends lost 6 bases at V and 4 bases at J; junction bases unmatched: 5. CDR3 loop: CASSRQGRGANVLTF. The CDR3 nucleotides read TGTGCCAGTAGCAGACAGGGGAGGGGGGCCAACGTCCTGACTTTC.

J is TRBJ1-1 and V is TRBV5-1, with D perhaps matching TRBD1 (5 bases). Germline V gene lookup returns CDR1 SGHRS and CDR2 YFSETQ. This CDR3 region has 14 residues. Trimming left V 7 bases short and J 5 bases short, with 18 bases between. CDR3 in DNA: TGCGCCAGCTCGCGGGACTCCTCGGGGACTGAAGCTTTCTTT. Its protein product is CASSRDSSGTEAFF.

This chain joins TRBV20-1 and TRBJ1-4, with 7 bases matching TRBD1. The length of the CDR3 is 13 residues. J was trimmed by 8 bases and V by 4 bases; bases with no gene match: 7. In germline, CDR1 is DFQATT, CDR2 SNEGSKA (reference sequence). The CDR3 sequence: CSAMTGRGEKLFF. CDR3 DNA: TGCAGTGCTATGACAGGGAGGGGAGAAAAACTGTTTTTT.

CDR3 amino acids: CSARGGFSDTQYF. The CDR3 coding sequence is TGCAGTGCTAGAGGGGGATTCTCAGATACGCAGTATTTT. The rearrangement links TRBV20-1 to TRBJ2-3; D gene ambiguous. Germline lookup yields CDR1 DFQATT and CDR2 SNEGSKA (reference sequence). This CDR3 is built from 13 residues. V was cut by 1 base and J by 4 bases, with 9 bases left in between.

This clonotype is categorized as medium-sized. V gene TRBV5-1 combines with J gene TRBJ2-7; no clear D gene. V was shortened by 0 bases and J by 4 bases, with 5 bases between the two germline ends. Germline V gene sequence: CDR1 SGHRS, CDR2 YFSETQ. The CDR3 loop spans 12 amino acids. The CDR3 region has the DNA TGCGCCAGCAGCTTGGTGGGGTACGAGCAGTACTTC. This encodes CASSLVGYEQYF. Drawing the rest from reference TRBV5-1 and TRBJ2-7, the complete variable domain is KAGVTQTPRYLIKTRGQQVTLSCSPISGHRSVSWYQQTPGQGLQFLFEYFSETQRNKGNFPGRFSGRQFSNSRSEMNVSTLELGDSALYLCASSLVGYEQYFGPGTRLTVT.

The chain carries TRBV5-6 and TRBJ2-6; perhaps D is TRBD1 or TRBD2 (5 bases each). CDR1 and CDR2 (germline): SGHDT, YYEEEE. V lost 0 bases and J lost 0, with 10 bases in between. This CDR3 spans 17 amino acids. This CDR3 is CASSLVVGPSGANVLTF. The CDR3 bases are TGTGCCAGCAGCTTGGTGGTGGGACCCTCTGGGGCCAACGTCCTGACTTTC.

The chain combines TRBV5-1 with TRBJ2-3; 10 bases agree with TRBD2. V lost 3 bases, J lost 2 bases, and 6 bases stayed unmatched. The CDR3 covers 16 residues. Germline V gene data show CDR1 as SGHRS and CDR2 as YFSETQ. The chain's CDR3 is CASSSLAGSNTDTQYF. The CDR3 DNA reads TGCGCCAGCAGCTCACTAGCGGGATCCAACACAGATACGCAGTATTTT.

This rearrangement joins TRBV6-2 or TRBV6-3 to TRBJ1-1; maybe TRBD1 (5 bases). With 3 bases removed from V and 4 bases from J, the gap between germline ends came to 9 bases. Germline CDR1 is MNHEY and CDR2 is SVGEGT. The CDR3 is 13 amino acids. The CDR3 region is CASSYQGGTEAFF. In nucleotides, the CDR3 is TGTGCCAGCAGTTATCAGGGTGGCACTGAAGCTTTCTTT.

This clonotype was observed at least ten times. The chain uses TRBV7-9 and TRBJ2-1; no firm D call. CDR1 and CDR2 (germline): SEHNR, FQNEAQ (reference sequence). V was cut by 5 bases and J by 8 bases, with 16 bases left in between. The CDR3 totals 14 residues. CDR3: CASSRDTFGDEQFF. CDR3 nucleotide sequence: TGTGCCAGCAGCCGTGACACTTTTGGCGATGAGCAGTTCTTC.

This clonotype was observed a few times. The chain has TRBV12-3 or TRBV12-4 and TRBJ2-5; 10 bases are a match to TRBD1. J gave up 2 bases and V 6 bases, and 9 bases lay outside the gene matches. This CDR3 spans 16 amino acids. The CDR3 here is CASRMTGGPSQETQYF. In nucleotides, the CDR3 is TGTGCCAGCAGAATGACAGGGGGCCCTTCGCAAGAGACCCAGTACTTC.

The chain joins TRBV28 to TRBJ1-5; 9 bases are shared with TRBD1. Trimming at V came to 6 bases and at J to 9 bases, leaving 6 bases not matched to a gene. Germline V gives CDR1 MDHEN, CDR2 SYDVKM. The CDR3 has 13 amino acids. The CDR3 bases are TGTGCCAGCAGGCCTCCGGGACAGGGGCCCCAGCATTTT. Protein: CASRPPGQGPQHF.

This sequence joins TRBV7-2 and TRBJ2-7, with no clear D. The CDR3 runs 16 residues. V gave up 1 base and J gave up 2 bases, with 15 bases separating them. CDR1 and CDR2 (germline): SGHTA, FQGNSA. The CDR3 is CASSLDADYVTYEQYF. Written as DNA, the CDR3 is TGTGCCAGCAGCTTAGATGCGGATTATGTAACCTACGAGCAGTACTTC.

This sequence joins TRBV20-1 and TRBJ2-7; TRBD1 matches at 7 bases. Trimming took 6 bases from V and 3 from J; bases not matched to a gene: 20. This CDR3 is built from 17 residues. The germline gives CDR1 DFQATT, CDR2 SNEGSKA (reference sequence). DNA of the CDR3: TGCAGTGCCACCCACTTAGGAGGACAGGAACTAAACTACGAGCAGTACTTC. It specifies CSATHLGGQELNYEQYF.

The genes are TRBV7-9 and TRBJ1-2; D gene ambiguous. Deletions cut 2 bases from V and 7 bases from J, with 8 bases between. Germline loops: CDR1 SEHNR, CDR2 FQNEAQ (reference sequence). CDR3 length: 12 amino acids. The CDR3 DNA reads TGTGCCAGCAGCTTATCTGAAGGTGGCTACACCTTC. It encodes CASSLSEGGYTF. Supplemented by reference TRBV7-9 and TRBJ1-2, the full variable domain reads DTGVSQNPRHKITKRGQNVTFRCDPISEHNRLYWYRQTLGQGPEFLTYFQNEAQLEKSRLLSDRFSAERPKGSFSTLEIQRTEQGDSAMYLCASSLSEGGYTFGSGTRLTVV.

This clonotype was counted only a few times. This chain joins TRBV28 and TRBJ2-3; TRBD1 matches 10 bases. This CDR3 has 16 residues. In germline, CDR1 is MDHEN, CDR2 SYDVKM. J gave up 3 bases and V 1 base, and 4 bases lay outside the gene matches. The CDR3 sequence is CASSLLGQGKTDTQYF. The DNA of the CDR3 is TGTGCCAGCAGTTTATTGGGACAGGGGAAGACAGATACGCAGTATTTT.

This clonotype has just a few counts. The rearrangement links TRBV30 to TRBJ2-3; TRBD2 matches 7 bases. V shed 2 bases, J shed 0 bases, and the junction held 8 bases outside the gene matches. Germline values: CDR1 GTSNPN, CDR2 SVGIG (reference sequence). This CDR3 spans 16 amino acids. CDR3 DNA sequence: TGTGCCTGGAGTACGGCAGCGGGGACTAGCACAGATACGCAGTATTTT. Its translation is CAWSTAAGTSTDTQYF.

Only a few counts were recorded for this clonotype. The J gene is TRBJ2-4, the V gene TRBV28; 8 bases fit TRBD2. Germline CDR1 is MDHEN and CDR2 is SYDVKM. The CDR3 consists of 14 residues. The ends lost 1 base at V and 6 bases at J; junction bases unmatched: 2. CDR3 coding DNA: TGTGCCAGCAGTTTATTCCGGGGGGGAAACATTCAGTACTTC. It specifies CASSLFRGGNIQYF. Drawing the rest from reference TRBV28 and TRBJ2-4, the complete variable domain is DVKVTQSSRYLVKRTGEKVFLECVQDMDHENMFWYRQDPGLGLRLIYFSYDVKMKEKGDIPEGYSVSREKKERFSLILESASTNQTSMYLCASSLFRGGNIQYFGAGTRLSVL.

This chain joins TRBV7-8 and TRBJ1-1, with D perhaps TRBD1 (5 bases). CDR1 is SGHVS and CDR2 is FQNEAQ in the germline V gene. The length of the CDR3 is 16 residues. Trimming pared 2 bases from V and 1 base from J, leaving 14 bases between. For the CDR3, the DNA is TGTGCCAGCAGCTTACGGGACCCCGGTACGAACACTGAAGCTTTCTTT. As protein: CASSLRDPGTNTEAFF.

This clonotype has a handful of counts. The rearrangement links TRBV7-6 to TRBJ2-7; perhaps D is TRBD1 or TRBD2 (5 bases each). The CDR3 sequence is 14 residues long. Germline CDR1 reads SGHVS; CDR2 reads FNYEAQ. V lost 5 bases and J 3 bases, leaving 14 bases between the germline ends. DNA of the CDR3: TGTGCCAGCAGCCCACGGGACGGCAACTACGAGCAGTACTTC. This translates into CASSPRDGNYEQYF. Full variable domain (remainder filled in from reference TRBV7-6 and TRBJ2-7): GAGVSQSPRYKVTKRGQDVALRCDPISGHVSLYWYRQALGQGPEFLTYFNYEAQQDKSGLPNDRFSAERPEGSISTLTIQRTEQRDSAMYRCASSPRDGNYEQYFGPGTRLTVT.

There are many counts of this clonotype. The chain combines TRBV28 with TRBJ1-4, with D perhaps matching TRBD1 (5 bases). Trimming removed 3 bases from V and 10 bases from J, with 15 bases in between. There are 14 residues in the CDR3. The germline gives CDR1 MDHEN, CDR2 SYDVKM. The CDR3 DNA reads as TGTGCCAGCAGTTTCGGGGGAGGATTGGGAAAACTGTTTTTT. This codes for CASSFGGGLGKLFF.

This chain joins TRBV7-8 and TRBJ1-3, with D tentatively TRBD1 (5 bases). Trimming removed 4 bases at V and 3 bases at J, with 10 bases between. Looked up from germline, CDR1 is SGHVS and CDR2 is FQNEAQ. The CDR3 is made up of 14 amino acids. In DNA form, the CDR3 reads TGTGCCAGCAGCTCGACAGAATATGGAAACACCATATATTTT. This encodes CASSSTEYGNTIYF.

This clonotype was counted ten times or more. The rearrangement links TRBV5-6 to TRBJ2-5; D unclear. Germline V gene lookup returns CDR1 SGHDT and CDR2 YYEEEE. V was cut by 0 bases and J by 6 bases, with 12 bases left in between. This CDR3 is 14 amino acids long. The CDR3 spells CASSLAPAAKTQYF. CDR3 DNA: TGTGCCAGCAGCTTGGCCCCAGCAGCGAAGACCCAGTACTTC. Full variable domain (outside the CDR3, taken from reference TRBV5-6 and TRBJ2-5): DAGVTQSPTHLIKTRGQQVTLRCSPKSGHDTVSWYQQALGQGPQFIFQYYEEEERQRGNFPDRFSGHQFPNYSSELNVNALLLGDSALYLCASSLAPAAKTQYFGPGTRLLVL.

The genes are TRBV12-3 or TRBV12-4 and TRBJ1-2; TRBD1 is a possible D gene (6 bases). Trimming took off 3 bases at V and 5 bases at J, with 16 bases between the two ends. The CDR3 loop spans 15 amino acids. CDR3 nucleotides: TGTGCCAGCAGTTTTAGGTCCGGGACAAAATATGGCTACACCTTC. It yields the protein CASSFRSGTKYGYTF.

In this sample, this clonotype turned up a few times. The V gene is TRBV5-1, the J gene TRBJ2-7, with D possibly matching TRBD1 (5 bases). The V end was cut by 5 bases, the J end by 2 bases, with 14 bases between. Germline V gene lookup returns CDR1 SGHRS and CDR2 YFSETQ. The CDR3 runs to 14 residues. CDR3 region: CASRTGQETYEQYF. The CDR3, as DNA: TGCGCCAGCAGGACCGGACAAGAAACCTACGAGCAGTACTTC.

This clonotype was observed many times. The chain employs TRBV4-1 and TRBJ2-1, with 10 bases fitting TRBD2. CDR3 length: 16 residues. The germline V gene encodes CDR1 MGHRA and CDR2 YSYEKL. V lost 4 bases and J lost 6; bases outside the gene matches: 9. This CDR3 reads CASSLPAGGPVNEQFF. The DNA for the CDR3 is TGCGCCAGCAGCCTTCCAGCGGGAGGGCCTGTCAATGAGCAGTTCTTC.

This chain connects TRBV4-2 to TRBJ2-3; 11 nucleotides agree with TRBD2. The length of the CDR3 is 18 residues. Germline-derived CDR1 and CDR2 are LGHNA and YNFKEQ. V shed 0 bases and J 3 bases; nucleotides not matched to a gene: 8. The CDR3 nucleotides are TGTGCCAGCAGCCAAGATAGGGTAGCGGGAGGGCAAACAGATACGCAGTATTTT. This translates into CASSQDRVAGGQTDTQYF.

In its sample, this clonotype was seen a few times. The V gene is TRBV18, the J gene TRBJ2-3, with TRBD2 matching 8 bases. The germline V gene encodes CDR1 KGHSH and CDR2 LQKENI. The J segment lost 2 bases and the V segment lost 3 bases, leaving 4 bases of the junction unmatched. The CDR3 is made up of 15 amino acids. The CDR3 DNA reads TGTGCCAGCTCACCCCGGGAGGGCCCCACAGATACGCAGTATTTT. Protein: CASSPREGPTDTQYF.

The chain has TRBV12-3 or TRBV12-4 and TRBJ1-1; possible D gene TRBD1, 5 bases. With 3 bases removed from V and 5 bases from J, the gap between germline ends came to 13 bases. This CDR3 has 14 amino acids. This chain's CDR3 is CASSLGPGETEAFF. The CDR3 nucleotides read TGTGCCAGCAGTTTGGGACCGGGGGAGACTGAAGCTTTCTTT.